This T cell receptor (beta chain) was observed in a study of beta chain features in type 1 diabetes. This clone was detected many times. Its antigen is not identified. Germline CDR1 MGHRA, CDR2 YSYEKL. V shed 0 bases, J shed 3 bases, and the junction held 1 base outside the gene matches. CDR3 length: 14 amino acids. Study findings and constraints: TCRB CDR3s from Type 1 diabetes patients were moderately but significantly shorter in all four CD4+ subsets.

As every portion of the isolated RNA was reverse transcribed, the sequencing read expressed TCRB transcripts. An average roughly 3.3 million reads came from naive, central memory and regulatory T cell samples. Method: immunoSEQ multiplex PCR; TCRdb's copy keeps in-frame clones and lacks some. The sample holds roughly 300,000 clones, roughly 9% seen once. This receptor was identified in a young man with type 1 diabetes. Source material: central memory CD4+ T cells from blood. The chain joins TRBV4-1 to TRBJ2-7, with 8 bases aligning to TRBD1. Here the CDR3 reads CASSQETGGYEQYF. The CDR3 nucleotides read TGCGCCAGCAGCCAAGAAACAGGGGGCTACGAGCAGTACTTC.